Listed below are T cell receptor beta chains from one sample, sequenced in a study of STAT5B mutations in CD4+ large granular lymphocyte leukemia. The table came from immunoSEQ multiplex PCR; TCRdb's copy has only in-frame clones and leaves some out. The sample carries tens of thousands of clones, roughly four fifths recorded once. Sequenced sample: CD4+ T cells from blood buffy coats. The receptor source for this set is a human donor in good health. Each CDR3 is given without its conserved first and last residue. The D gene is left open where the match is weak.

>TRBV2|11|-|TRBJ1-2
ASNRDIGNGYT
>TRBV27|13|TRBD1|TRBJ2-1
ASSRGQGLGHEQF
>TRBV6-5|12|TRBD1|TRBJ2-3
ASSRGGLTDTQY
>TRBV10-3|13|TRBD1|TRBJ1-4
AISESGGQNEKLF
>TRBV28|15|-|TRBJ2-1
ASIPPPGVRGYNEQF
>TRBV5-1|13|TRBD2|TRBJ2-3
ASSSYGGATDTQY
>TRBV6-1|12|-|TRBJ1-5
ASSEASHFQPQH
>TRBV11-3|10|-|TRBJ2-1
ASSPLNNEQF
>TRBV27|11|-|TRBJ2-1
ATRGRVVNEQF
>TRBV9|13|-|TRBJ2-7
ASSVESWDRHEQY
>TRBV7-2|11|TRBD1|TRBJ1-2
ASSSRGRGGYT
>TRBV5-1|10|-|TRBJ2-1
ASSLVGYEQF
>TRBV25-1|11|-|TRBJ1-1
ASSDWYEGRSF
>TRBV5-1|12|-|TRBJ1-2
ASSLIQGNYGYT
>TRBV15|13|-|TRBJ1-3
ATSTLTGGRNTIY
>TRBV7-3|11|-|TRBJ1-1
ASSLDPNTEAF
>TRBV21-1|15|-|TRBJ1-2
ASMKGDVVYWGGGYT
>TRBV19|11|-|TRBJ2-7
ASSIGQSYEQY
>TRBV19|15|TRBD2|TRBJ2-7
ASSSTGASGRAYEQY
>TRBV7-9|12|-|TRBJ1-2
ASSPGQNNYGYT
>TRBV6-1|13|TRBD1|TRBJ1-2
ASTMSTGLNYGYT
>TRBV18|11|TRBD1|TRBJ2-7
ASSPGQFYEQY
>TRBV7-9|11|-|TRBJ2-7
ASSPEGLSEQY
>TRBV5-6|13|-|TRBJ2-3
ASSRAEGRTDTQY
>TRBV5-1|13|-|TRBJ2-3
ASSSAVGNTDTQY
>TRBV29-1|13|-|TRBJ1-5
SVADGLLGNQPQH
>TRBV5-1|13|TRBD1|TRBJ1-1
ASSSDRGGNTEAF
>TRBV19|9|-|TRBJ1-2
ASEFTYGYT
>TRBV28|13|-|TRBJ1-1
ASSLWRLRNTEAF
>TRBV19|12|-|TRBJ1-2
ASSLTDRGYGYT
>TRBV19|11|TRBD1|TRBJ1-2
ASSSDRGHRYT
>TRBV27|13|-|TRBJ1-2
ASSLWAGDNYGYT
>TRBV2|12|-|TRBJ1-1
ASSRTAYGTEAF
>TRBV5-1|14|-|TRBJ1-1
ASSLVWGMMGTEAF
>TRBV10-3|11|-|TRBJ1-3
AISPDSGNTIY
>TRBV19|16|TRBD2|TRBJ2-1
ASSIGLLAASGYNEQF
>TRBV21-1|16|-|TRBJ2-5
ASSKEAAAARGGETQY
>TRBV9|12|-|TRBJ2-7
ASSVGADAYEQY
>TRBV6-1|14|TRBD1|TRBJ2-3
ASSEARGQGTDTQY
>TRBV7-3|10|-|TRBJ2-5
ASSHPGSLTY
>TRBV5-4|15|-|TRBJ2-3
ASSYKSSARGTDTQY
>TRBV28|15|TRBD1|TRBJ2-1
ASTQAGTGAYYNEQF
>TRBV28|8|-|TRBJ1-5
ASSEARQH
>TRBV15|15|TRBD1|TRBJ1-5
ATSRDPAGGVNQPQH
>TRBV6-1|9|TRBD1|TRBJ1-1
ASREGARAF
>TRBV9|13|-|TRBJ2-1
ASSVTGREYDEQF
>TRBV29-1|11|-|TRBJ1-1
SVQAGTNTEAF
>TRBV27|12|-|TRBJ2-7
ASSSSRNSYEQY
>TRBV1|15|-|TRBJ1-3
TSSPRGPGGNWKHHI
>TRBV6-6|11|-|TRBJ2-7
ASKDSSLNEQY
>TRBV19|12|TRBD1|TRBJ1-5
ASSETGTNQPQH
>TRBV7-2|10|-|TRBJ1-2
ASSSPGRGYT